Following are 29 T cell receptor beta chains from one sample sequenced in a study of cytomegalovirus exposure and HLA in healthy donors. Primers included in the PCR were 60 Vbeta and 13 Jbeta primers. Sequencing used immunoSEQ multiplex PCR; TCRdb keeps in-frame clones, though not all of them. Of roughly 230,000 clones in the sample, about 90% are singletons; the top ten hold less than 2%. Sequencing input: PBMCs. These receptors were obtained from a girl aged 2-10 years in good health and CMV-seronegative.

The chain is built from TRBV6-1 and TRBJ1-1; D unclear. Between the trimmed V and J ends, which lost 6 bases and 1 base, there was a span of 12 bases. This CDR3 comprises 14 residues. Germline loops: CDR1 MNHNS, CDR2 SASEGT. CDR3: CASRGREKNTEAFF. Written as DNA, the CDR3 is TGTGCCAGCAGGGGGAGAGAGAAGAACACTGAAGCTTTCTTT.

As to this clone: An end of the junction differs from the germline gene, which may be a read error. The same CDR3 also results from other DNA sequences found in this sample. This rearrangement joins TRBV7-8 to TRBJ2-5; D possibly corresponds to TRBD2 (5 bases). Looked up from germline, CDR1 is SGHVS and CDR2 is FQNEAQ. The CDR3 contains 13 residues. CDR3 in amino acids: CASSQPVEETQYF. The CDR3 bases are TGTGCCAGCAGCCAACCCGTGGAGGAGACCCAATACTTC.

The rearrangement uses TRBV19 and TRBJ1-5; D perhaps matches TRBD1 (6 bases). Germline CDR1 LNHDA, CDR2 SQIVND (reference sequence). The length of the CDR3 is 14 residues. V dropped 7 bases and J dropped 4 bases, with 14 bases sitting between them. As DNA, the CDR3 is TGTGCCAGTACCCCGGGACACCAAAATCAGCCCCAGCATTTT. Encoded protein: CASTPGHQNQPQHF. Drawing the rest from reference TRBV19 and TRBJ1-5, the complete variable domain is DGGITQSPKYLFRKEGQNVTLSCEQNLNHDAMYWYRQDPGQGLRLIYYSQIVNDFQKGDIAEGYSVSREKKESFPLTVTSAQKNPTAFYLCASTPGHQNQPQHFGDGTRLSIL.

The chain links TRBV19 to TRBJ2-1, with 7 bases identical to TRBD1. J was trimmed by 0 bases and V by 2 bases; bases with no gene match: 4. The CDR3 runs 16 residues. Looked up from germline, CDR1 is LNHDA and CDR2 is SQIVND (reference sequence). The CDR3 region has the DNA TGTGCCAGTAGTATACTAGGGGGCGTCTCCTACAATGAGCAGTTCTTC. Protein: CASSILGGVSYNEQFF.

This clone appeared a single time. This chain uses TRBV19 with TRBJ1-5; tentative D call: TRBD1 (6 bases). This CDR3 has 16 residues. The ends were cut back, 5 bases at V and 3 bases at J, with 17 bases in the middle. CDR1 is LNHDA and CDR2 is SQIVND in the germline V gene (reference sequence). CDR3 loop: CASSATPGQPNQPQHF. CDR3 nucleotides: TGTGCCAGTAGTGCAACCCCGGGACAACCCAATCAGCCCCAGCATTTT. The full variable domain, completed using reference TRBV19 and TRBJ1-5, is DGGITQSPKYLFRKEGQNVTLSCEQNLNHDAMYWYRQDPGQGLRLIYYSQIVNDFQKGDIAEGYSVSREKKESFPLTVTSAQKNPTAFYLCASSATPGQPNQPQHFGDGTRLSIL.

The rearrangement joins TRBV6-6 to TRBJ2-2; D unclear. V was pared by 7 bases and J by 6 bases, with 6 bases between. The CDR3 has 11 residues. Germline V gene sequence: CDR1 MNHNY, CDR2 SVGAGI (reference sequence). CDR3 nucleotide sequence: TGTGCCAGCACCACGGCCGGGGAGCTGTTTTTT. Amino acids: CASTTAGELFF.

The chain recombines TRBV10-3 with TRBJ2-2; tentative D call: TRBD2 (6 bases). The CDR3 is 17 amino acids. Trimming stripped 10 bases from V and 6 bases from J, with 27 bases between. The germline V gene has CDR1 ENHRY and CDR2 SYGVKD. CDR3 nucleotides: TGTGCCACGGCCAGGGAGGTGAGGGCTACATTGCCCGGGGAGCTGTTTTTT. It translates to CATAREVRATLPGELFF.

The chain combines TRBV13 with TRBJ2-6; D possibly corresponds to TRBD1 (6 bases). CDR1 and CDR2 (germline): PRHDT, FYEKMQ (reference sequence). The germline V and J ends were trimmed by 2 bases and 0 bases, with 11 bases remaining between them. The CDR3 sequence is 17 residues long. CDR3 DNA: TGTGCCAGCAGCTTAAACAGGGCCAGCTCTGGGGCCAACGTCCTGACTTTC. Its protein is CASSLNRASSGANVLTF.

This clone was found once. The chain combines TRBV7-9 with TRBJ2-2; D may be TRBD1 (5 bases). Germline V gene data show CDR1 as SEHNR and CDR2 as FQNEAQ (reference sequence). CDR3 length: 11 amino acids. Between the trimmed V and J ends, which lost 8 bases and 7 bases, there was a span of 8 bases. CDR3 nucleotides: TGTGCCAGCCAGGGTATCGGGGAGCTGTTTTTT. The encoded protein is CASQGIGELFF.

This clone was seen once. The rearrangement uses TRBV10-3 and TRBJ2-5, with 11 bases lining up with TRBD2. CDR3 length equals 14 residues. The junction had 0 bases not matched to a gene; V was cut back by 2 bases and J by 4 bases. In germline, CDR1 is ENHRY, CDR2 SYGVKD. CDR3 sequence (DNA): TGTGCCATCAGTGAGGGACTAGCGGGAGAGACCCAGTACTTC. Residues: CAISEGLAGETQYF.

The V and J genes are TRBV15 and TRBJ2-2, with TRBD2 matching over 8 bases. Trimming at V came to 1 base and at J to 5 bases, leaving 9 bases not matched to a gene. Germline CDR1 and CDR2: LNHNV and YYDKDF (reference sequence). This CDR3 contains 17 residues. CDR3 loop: CATSRGEWGLGTGELFF. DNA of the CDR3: TGTGCCACCAGCAGAGGAGAATGGGGACTAGGTACCGGGGAGCTGTTTTTT. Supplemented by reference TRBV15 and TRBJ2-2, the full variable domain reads DAMVIQNPRYQVTQFGKPVTLSCSQTLNHNVMYWYQQKSSQAPKLLFHYYDKDFNNEADTPDNFQSRRPNTSFCFLDIRSPGLGDTAMYLCATSRGEWGLGTGELFFGEGSRLTVL.

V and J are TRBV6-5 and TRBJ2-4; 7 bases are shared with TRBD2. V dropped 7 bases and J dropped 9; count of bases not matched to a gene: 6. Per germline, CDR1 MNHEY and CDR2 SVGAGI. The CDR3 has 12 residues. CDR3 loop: CASINGRGIQYF. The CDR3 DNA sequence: TGTGCCAGCATTAATGGGAGGGGCATTCAGTACTTC.

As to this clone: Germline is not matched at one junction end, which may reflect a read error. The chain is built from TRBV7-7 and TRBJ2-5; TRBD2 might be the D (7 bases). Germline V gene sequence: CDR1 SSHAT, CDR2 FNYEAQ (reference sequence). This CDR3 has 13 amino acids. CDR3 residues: CASSGDTQETQYF. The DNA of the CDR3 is TGTGCTAGCAGCGGGGACACACAAGAGACCCAGTACTTC.

The DNA for the CDR3 is TGTGCCAGCCAACCGACTGACGGGAACACTGAAGCTTTCTTT. Its protein product is CASQPTDGNTEAFF. V and J are TRBV2 and TRBJ1-1; no reliable D call. Trimming left V 8 bases short and J 1 base short, with 14 bases between. This CDR3 is 14 amino acids long. Germline lookup yields CDR1 SNHLY and CDR2 FYNNEI.

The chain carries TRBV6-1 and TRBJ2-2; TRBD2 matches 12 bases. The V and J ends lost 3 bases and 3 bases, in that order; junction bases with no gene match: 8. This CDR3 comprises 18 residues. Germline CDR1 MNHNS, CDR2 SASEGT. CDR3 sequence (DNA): TGTGCCAGCAGTGATAGGCTAGCGGGAGGGCCTTACACCGGGGAGCTGTTTTTT. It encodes CASSDRLAGGPYTGELFF.

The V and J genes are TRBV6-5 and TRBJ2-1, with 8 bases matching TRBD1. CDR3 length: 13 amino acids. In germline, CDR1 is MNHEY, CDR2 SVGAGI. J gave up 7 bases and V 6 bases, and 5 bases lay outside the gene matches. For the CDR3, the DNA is TGTGCCAGCAGAGAGGGACAGGCGAATGAGCAGTTCTTC. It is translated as CASREGQANEQFF.

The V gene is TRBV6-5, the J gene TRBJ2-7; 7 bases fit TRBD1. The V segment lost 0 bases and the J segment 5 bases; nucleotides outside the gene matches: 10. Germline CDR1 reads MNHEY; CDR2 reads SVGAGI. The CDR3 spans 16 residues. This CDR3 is CASSYSLAGGVHEQYF. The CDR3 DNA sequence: TGTGCCAGCAGTTACTCGCTCGCAGGGGGAGTCCACGAGCAGTACTTC.

CDR3 bases: TGTGCCAGTAGCAAGACAGGGACTAACTATGGCTACACCTTC. Translating it yields CASSKTGTNYGYTF. The rearrangement joins TRBV19 to TRBJ1-2; 7 bases are a match to TRBD1. This CDR3 spans 14 amino acids. Germline-derived CDR1 and CDR2 are LNHDA and SQIVND (reference sequence). With V trimmed by 6 bases and J by 0 bases, 4 bases remained unmatched.

The CDR3 spells CASSSWTVPDTQYF. Written as DNA, the CDR3 is TGTGCCAGCAGCTCATGGACAGTCCCAGATACGCAGTATTTT. This chain joins TRBV13 and TRBJ2-3, with D perhaps matching TRBD1 (6 bases). V was pared by 4 bases and J by 4 bases, with 12 bases between. This CDR3 is 14 amino acids long. The germline V gene has CDR1 PRHDT and CDR2 FYEKMQ (reference sequence).

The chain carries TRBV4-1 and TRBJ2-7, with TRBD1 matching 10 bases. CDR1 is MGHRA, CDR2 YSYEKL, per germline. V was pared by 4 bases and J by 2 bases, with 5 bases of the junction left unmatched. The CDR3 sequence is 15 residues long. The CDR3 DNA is TGCGCCAGCAGCCGCGGACAGGGGGGGCCCTACGAGCAGTACTTC. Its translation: CASSRGQGGPYEQYF.

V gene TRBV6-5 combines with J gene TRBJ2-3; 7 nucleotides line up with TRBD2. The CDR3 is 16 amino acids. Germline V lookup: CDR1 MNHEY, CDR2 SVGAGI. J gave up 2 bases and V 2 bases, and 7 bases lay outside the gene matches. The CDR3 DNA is TGTGCCAGCAGTTACACTGAGCGGGACCTCACAGATACGCAGTATTTT. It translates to CASSYTERDLTDTQYF.

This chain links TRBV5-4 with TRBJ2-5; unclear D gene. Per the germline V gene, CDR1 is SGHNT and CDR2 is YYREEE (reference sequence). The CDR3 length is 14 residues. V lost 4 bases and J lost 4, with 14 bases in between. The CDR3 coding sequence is TGTGCCAGCAGCCCTCAGACACACCCAGAGACCCAGTACTTC. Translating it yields CASSPQTHPETQYF.

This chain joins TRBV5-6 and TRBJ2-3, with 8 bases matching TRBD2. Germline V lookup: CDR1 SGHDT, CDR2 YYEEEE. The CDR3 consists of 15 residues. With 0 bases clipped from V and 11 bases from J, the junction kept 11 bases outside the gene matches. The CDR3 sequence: CASSLGTSSIFGQYF. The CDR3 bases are TGTGCCAGCAGCTTGGGGACTAGCTCCATTTTCGGGCAGTATTTT.

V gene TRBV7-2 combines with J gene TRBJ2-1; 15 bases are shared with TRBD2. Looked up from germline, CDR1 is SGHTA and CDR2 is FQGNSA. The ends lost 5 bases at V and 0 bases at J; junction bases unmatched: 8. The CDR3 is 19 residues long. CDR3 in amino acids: CASSVSGTSGRSSYNEQFF. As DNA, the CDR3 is TGTGCCAGCAGCGTAAGCGGGACTAGCGGGAGGAGCTCCTACAATGAGCAGTTCTTC.

CDR3 nucleotide sequence: TGTGCCTGGAGTGTAACAGGGGGGACTGAAGCTTTCTTT. Translation gives CAWSVTGGTEAFF. This chain connects TRBV30 to TRBJ1-1; 8 nucleotides align to TRBD1. The CDR3 runs 13 residues. The germline gives CDR1 GTSNPN, CDR2 SVGIG (reference sequence). Trimming removed 0 bases from V and 5 bases from J; junction bases left unmatched: 2.

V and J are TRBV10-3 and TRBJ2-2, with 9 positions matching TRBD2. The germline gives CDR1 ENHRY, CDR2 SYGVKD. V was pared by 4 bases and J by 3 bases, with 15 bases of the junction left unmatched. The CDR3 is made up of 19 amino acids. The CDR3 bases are TGTGCCATCAGTGTGTTCGGGGGGTCGGCTAGCGGGGACACCGGGGAGCTGTTTTTT. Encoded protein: CAISVFGGSASGDTGELFF.

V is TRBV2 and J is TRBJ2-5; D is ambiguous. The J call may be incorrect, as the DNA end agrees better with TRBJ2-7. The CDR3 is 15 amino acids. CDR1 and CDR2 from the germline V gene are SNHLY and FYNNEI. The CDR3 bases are TGTGCCAGCAGTGGGTGGATCAGGATTTCCTACGAGCAGTACTTC. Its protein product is CASSGWIRISYEQYF.

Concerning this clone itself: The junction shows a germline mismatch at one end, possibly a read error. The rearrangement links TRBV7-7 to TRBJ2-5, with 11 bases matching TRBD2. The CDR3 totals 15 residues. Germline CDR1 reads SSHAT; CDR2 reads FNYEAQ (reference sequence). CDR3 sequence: CASSPLAGGGETQYF. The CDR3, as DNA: TGTGCTAGCAGCCCGCTAGCGGGGGGCGGGGAGACCCAGTACTTC.

This chain's CDR3 is CASSLDRVGTEAFF. The CDR3 DNA sequence: TGCGCCAGCAGCTTGGACAGGGTTGGAACTGAAGCTTTCTTT. The chain uses TRBV5-1 and TRBJ1-1; perhaps TRBD1 as D (6 bases). V was cut by 0 bases and J by 5 bases, with 11 bases left in between. Germline-derived CDR1 and CDR2 are SGHRS and YFSETQ. The CDR3 spans 14 residues.